This record covers a single T cell receptor (beta chain). Antigen unknown. In germline, CDR1 is MNHNS, CDR2 SASEGT. V was shortened by 7 bases and J by 4 bases, with 13 bases between the two germline ends. The CDR3 consists of 14 residues. This specimen comes from a study of shared clonotypes between healthy human individuals. TCRdb keeps only in-frame clones here, not all; method: immunoSEQ multiplex PCR. Here the sample spans nearly 1 million clones, about three quarters being singletons. Study-wide results and caveats: Shared clonotypes: about 5% naive CD4, around 4% naive CD8, roughly 2.2% memory CD4, over 0.3% memory CD8. Generally, estimated richness proved larger in naive subsets than it did in memory subsets. Limited genetic and exposure-history diversity came from having few donors.

The receptor's source is a man between 18 and 29 years old in good health. J is TRBJ1-4 and V is TRBV6-1, with D unresolved. The sequenced material came from memory CD4+ T cells sorted from blood. Subset noted: CD45RA-negative fraction. CDR3 in amino acids: CASTAYLGNEKLFF. In nucleotides, the CDR3 is TGTGCCAGCACAGCTTATTTGGGTAATGAAAAACTGTTTTTT.